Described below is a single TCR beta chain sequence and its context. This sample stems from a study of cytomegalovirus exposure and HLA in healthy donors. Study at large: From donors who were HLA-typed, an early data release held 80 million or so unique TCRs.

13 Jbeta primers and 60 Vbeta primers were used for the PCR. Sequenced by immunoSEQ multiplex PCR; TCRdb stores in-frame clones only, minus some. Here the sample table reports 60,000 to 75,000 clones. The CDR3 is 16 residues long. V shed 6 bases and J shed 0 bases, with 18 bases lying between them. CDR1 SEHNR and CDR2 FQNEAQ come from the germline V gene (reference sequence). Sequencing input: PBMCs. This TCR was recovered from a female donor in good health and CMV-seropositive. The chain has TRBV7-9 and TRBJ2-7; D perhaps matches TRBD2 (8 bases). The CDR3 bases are TGTGCCAGCAGAGAACTAGCGGACAGGAGCTCCTACGAGCAGTACTTC. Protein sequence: CASRELADRSSYEQYF.